Detailed here is one T cell receptor beta chain. Its antigen remains undetermined. No much larger clone exists at a distance of one base, and base qualities are not known. PBMCs were isolated by density centrifugation and stained for CD3, CD4 and CD8, and CD4+ and CD8+ T cells were sorted on a FACSAria. Unaffected controls provided scalp biopsies and blood samples. This sample is part of a study of CD8+ T cells in alopecia areata (dated by TCRdb to about 2018). With regard to the full study: The study used high-throughput TCRbeta sequencing to examine T cell clonal expansion in alopecia areata, in both the C3H/HeJ mouse model and human patients. Scalp tissue and sorted CD4+ and CD8+ peripheral blood T cells from patchy and totalis/universalis alopecia areata patients and from healthy controls were covered by human TCRbeta sequencing. Scalp clonality was compared among normal scalp (n=4), patchy alopecia areata scalp (n=8), and alopecia totalis/universalis scalp (n=8). TCRbeta CDR3 regions were amplified by immunoSEQ multiplex PCR with 35 Vbeta forward and 13 Jbeta reverse primers. RNA came from the PAXgene miRNA kit for fixed scalp, the miRNeasy kit for PBMCs, and the RNeasy kit for mouse skin. Findings and caveats that apply to the study as a whole: Compared with normal scalp, lesional scalp had higher clonality and more expanded CD8+ clones, particularly in alopecia totalis/universalis, a pattern that suggests antigenic drive. Resident alphabeta T cells in normal human skin are also sequenced, complicating scalp TCR repertoire analysis, unlike mouse skin dominated by gammadelta T cells. Shared TCR sequences between patients were less evident than in mice, which may be partly attributable to HLA diversity in the patient population.

Library prep was done by the immunoSEQ multiplex PCR assay. To provide template for TCR sequencing, every sample had RNA extracted and reverse transcribed into cDNA. SuperScript III was used for first-strand cDNA synthesis, primed with a 2:1 mix of oligo-dT and random hexamers. Amplification bias was assessed with a synthetic immune receptor repertoire, and residual bias was removed computationally. In the paper's pipeline: Raw reads were preprocessed to remove errors, and CDR3 was defined according to IMGT conventions as the region from the conserved cysteine to phenylalanine. Clonality was calculated as 1 minus Shannon entropy normalized by log2 of the number of productive unique TCRs. Scalp TCRbeta sequences were cross-referenced with sorted blood CD4 and CD8 repertoires so that the CD4 or CD8 identity of scalp clones could be inferred. This immuneACCESS table, as held by TCRdb, lists in-frame sequences with V and J called but not all clones. Of the missing ones, under half trace to an unresolved V gene in checked studies; the others have no known cause. D and trimming come from the DNA, and the V and J calls and clone size come from that table. A total of roughly 150,000 clones appear in this sample, roughly 50% of them only once. The leading ten clones occupy around 4.8% of the sample.

Its CDR3 holds 14 amino acids, cysteine through phenylalanine. Just the 42-base CDR3 DNA is kept, in frame starting at base 1. The germline V gene sets CDR1 to MGHDK and CDR2 to SYGVNS. Compared with germline, V lacks 2 bases and J lacks 8 bases; bases without a gene match: 7. Material: CD4+ T cells sorted from blood. Rearrangement joined TRBV25-1 to TRBJ1-2, with TRBD1 matching 8 junction bases. The origin of this receptor is a human donor in good health. The base sequence is TGTGCCAGCAGTGAAGCCCACAGGGGGAGGGGCTACACCTTC. Its protein is CASSEAHRGRGYTF.